There are a few counts of the clone carrying this T cell receptor beta chain. The data derive from a study of CD8 T cells in ankylosing spondylitis. Germline V lookup: CDR1 SGHTA, CDR2 FQGNSA. V lost 2 bases, J lost 8 bases, and 6 bases lay in between. CDR3 length: 11 amino acids. Each CDR3 protein is one row after TCRdb ran MiXCR on the 5' RACE reads. This table has 300,000 to 350,000 distinct CDR3 sequences, more than 20% appearing once. Sequenced input: blood, either unsorted or a sorted T cell fraction (not recorded which). The chain combines TRBV7-2 with TRBJ1-1; D uncertain. The TCR comes from a female donor with ankylosing spondylitis or in good health (not recorded which). CDR3 protein: CASSLLAEAFF. The CDR3 DNA reads as TGTGCCAGCAGCTTATTGGCGGAAGCTTTCTTT.